This T cell receptor beta chain was sequenced for a study of naive and memory T cell subsets. Findings and caveats of the study: Over 85% of naive TCR sequences appeared only once after error correction, unlike memory subsets. Especially in CD8 cells, naive repertoires contained a few larger clonotypes, possibly CD45RA-re-expressing memory cells.

CDR1 and CDR2 (germline): SGDLS, YYNGEE. This CDR3 has 14 residues. V was cut by 0 bases and J by 4 bases, with 9 bases left in between. This clonotype was counted only a few times. Its antigen is unknown. Both TRBC1 and TRBC2 were covered by a beta constant-region primer of two equimolar oligonucleotides. Four rounds of PCR amplified the ligated cDNA using nested alpha and beta constant-region primers plus SP2. An oligonucleotide with the SP2 primer and a 12-nucleotide UMI was ligated to the cDNA 3' end. TCRdb analysed the UMI-ligation and nested PCR reads with MiXCR anew, one entry per CDR3 protein. The data show roughly 140,000 distinct CDR3 sequences, with about a fifth seen just once and 0.6% to 0.8% held by the top ten.

Input material: naive CD8+ T cells from blood. The TCR originated in a human donor in good health. The rearrangement links TRBV9 to TRBJ2-3; D is perhaps TRBD2 (6 bases). The CDR3 loop is CASSVEASADTQYF. DNA of the CDR3: TGTGCCAGCAGCGTAGAAGCTAGCGCAGATACGCAGTATTTT.